This TCR beta chain was observed in a study of chemoradiotherapy in HPV16-positive cancers. Study-level findings and limits: Non-HPV-specific T cells did not expand in tumors during treatment, whereas candidate HPV-specific clones and E7-related motifs did. Only a couple of HPV16-positive patients supplied the functional HPV-specificity definition.

From germline, CDR1 is MNHNS and CDR2 SASEGT. This CDR3 region has 15 residues. Trimming shortened V by 4 bases and J by 4 bases, and 16 bases separated the two germline ends. To note about this clone: The antigen is not known.

The data were produced by immunoSEQ multiplex PCR, yet TCRdb's version contains in-frame clones alone and is incomplete. The profile shows about 15,000 clones, just over 85% of them singletons. This TCR was recovered from a human donor with HPV-associated anogenital cancer. Source: blood, taken from a patient who underwent chemoradiotherapy. V usage is TRBV6-1 and J usage is TRBJ1-2; TRBD1 might be the D (5 bases). In DNA form, the CDR3 reads TGTGCCAGCAGTGGCCAGGGAAGAAATTTCTATGGCTACACCTTC. Translating it yields CASSGQGRNFYGYTF.